This TCR beta chain came from a study of blood T cells in healthy people across ages. The second PCR ran roughly 6 to 11 cycles with a sample-barcoded 5' primer and J-beta primers. Each cDNA molecule received a tag from a template-switch adaptor that had 12 random nucleotides. TCRdb re-called the 5' RACE reads through MiXCR, storing one row per CDR3 protein. This table has more than 650,000 distinct CDR3 sequences, about 55% appearing once. The V and J ends lost 8 bases and 2 bases respectively, with 11 bases between them. Per the germline V gene, CDR1 is MNHEY and CDR2 is SVGAGI. The CDR3 loop spans 13 amino acids.

This TCR derives from an elderly man in good health. V is TRBV6-5 and J is TRBJ2-3, with no clear D. Sequenced material: blood. CDR3 sequence reads: CASGGSVTDTQYF. In DNA form, the CDR3 reads TGTGCCAGCGGCGGATCCGTCACAGATACGCAGTATTTT.